Sequencing of this T cell receptor beta chain was carried out in a study of CD8+ T cells in alopecia areata. Lesional scalp punch biopsies and peripheral blood were collected from alopecia areata patients. Investigators sorted PBMCs to obtain both CD4+ and CD8+ T cells. This clone was seen a single time. Reverse transcribed after extraction, RNA yielded cDNA as the sequencing template. The data were produced by immunoSEQ multiplex PCR, yet TCRdb's version contains in-frame clones alone and is incomplete. The data hold 150,000 to 200,000 clones, with 59% observed a single time. Germline V gene sequence: CDR1 SGHAT, CDR2 FQNNGV. Losses at the gene ends were 5 bases for V and 7 bases for J; bases not matched to a gene: 8. The CDR3 length is 15 residues.

V and J are TRBV11-2 and TRBJ1-4; 9 bases line up with TRBD1. This TCR derives from a human donor with alopecia areata. The specimen was CD4+ T cells sorted from blood, collected at week 0. The CDR3 region is CASSPVTGGAEKLFF. The CDR3 bases are TGTGCCAGCAGCCCAGTTACAGGGGGCGCTGAAAAACTGTTTTTT.